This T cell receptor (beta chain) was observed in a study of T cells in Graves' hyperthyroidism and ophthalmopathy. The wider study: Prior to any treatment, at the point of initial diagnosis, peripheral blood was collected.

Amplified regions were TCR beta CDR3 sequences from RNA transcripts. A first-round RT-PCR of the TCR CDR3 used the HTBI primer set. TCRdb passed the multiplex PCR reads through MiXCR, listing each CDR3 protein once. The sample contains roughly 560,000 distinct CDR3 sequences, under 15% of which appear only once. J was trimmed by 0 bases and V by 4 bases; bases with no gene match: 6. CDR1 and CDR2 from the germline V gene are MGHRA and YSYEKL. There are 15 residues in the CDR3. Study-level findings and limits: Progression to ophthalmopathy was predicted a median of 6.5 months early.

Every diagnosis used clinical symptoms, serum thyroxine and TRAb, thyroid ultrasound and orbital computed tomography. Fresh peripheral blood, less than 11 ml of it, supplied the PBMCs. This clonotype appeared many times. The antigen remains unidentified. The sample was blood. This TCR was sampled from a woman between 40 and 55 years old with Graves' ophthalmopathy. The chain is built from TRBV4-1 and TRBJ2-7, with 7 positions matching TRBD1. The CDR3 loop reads CASSPGQASSYEQYF. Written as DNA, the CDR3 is TGCGCCAGCAGCCCCGGACAGGCCAGCTCCTACGAGCAGTACTTC.